Each of the 10 T cell receptor beta chains below was sequenced from the same sample in a study of T cell clonality in common variable immunodeficiency (dated by TCRdb to 2014 to 2015). Libraries came from the immunoSEQ multiplex PCR assay. TCRdb re-hosts the immuneACCESS table, in-frame sequences only. Its copies lack some clones; in the studies checked, an unresolved V gene accounts for under half of them, and the cause for the rest is not known. This sample was tabulated with fewer than 50,000 clones, among which there are no singletons. The biggest ten clones account for 1.3% to 1.5% of the sample. The specimen sequenced was peripheral blood mononuclear cells. These receptors were collected from a person between 18 and 69 years old in good health.

Note on this clone: The read ends 3 residues early relative to the CDR3; the germline J gene fills the gap. The chain has TRBV20-1 and TRBJ1-1; 7 nucleotides agree with TRBD1. Germline assignment: CDR1 DFQATT and CDR2 SNEGSKA (reference sequence). This CDR3 spans 14 amino acids. With V trimmed by 7 bases and J by 0 bases, 8 bases remained unmatched. Partial CDR3 DNA: TGCAGTGGGCTCCCGGGACAGATGAACACTGAA. Its protein is CSGLPGQMNTE. The CDR3 reads in full as CSGLPGQMNTEAFF.

There are many counts of this clone. Read data end 3 residues before the CDR3 end; the end is taken from the germline J gene. The chain carries TRBV7-9 and TRBJ2-1; TRBD2 matches at 15 bases. CDR3 length equals 15 residues. J gave up 9 bases and V 5 bases, and 5 bases lay outside the gene matches. The germline V gene has CDR1 SEHNR and CDR2 FQNEAQ (reference sequence). The CDR3 sequence is CASSLGLAGGGEQFF. CDR3 DNA, as far as it was read: TGTGCCAGCAGCCTTGGACTAGCGGGAGGGGGTGAG.

This clone was found many times. The read gets to within 3 residues of the CDR3 end, and the germline J gene fills in the rest. This chain links TRBV29-1 with TRBJ2-7; D might be TRBD1 (6 bases). The CDR3 consists of 12 residues. V gave up 5 bases and J gave up 3 bases, with 11 bases separating them. Germline CDR1 SQVTM, CDR2 ANQGSEA. CDR3 DNA (partial): TGCAGCGTTTCGACAGGAGGCTACGAG. This sequence encodes CSVSTGGYE. In full, the CDR3 reads CSVSTGGYEQYF.

The sample holds many counts of this clone. The DNA ends 3 residues before the CDR3 does, and the rest of the CDR3 is filled in from the germline J gene. V usage is TRBV6-4 and J usage is TRBJ2-3; 7 bases line up with TRBD2. With 4 bases clipped from V and 2 bases from J, the junction kept 9 bases outside the gene matches. There are 16 residues in the CDR3. Germline V gene lookup returns CDR1 MRHNA and CDR2 SNTAGT. CDR3 bases read: TGTGCCAGCAGTGTTGCCCCTAGCGGATACACAGATACG. Protein sequence: CASSVAPSGYTDT. The full CDR3 protein is CASSVAPSGYTDTQYF.

This clone was detected ten times or more. Coverage ceases 3 residues before the CDR3 finishes, and the germline J gene fills in the end. The chain combines TRBV6-2 or TRBV6-3 with TRBJ2-1; 12 nucleotides match TRBD2. Germline CDR1 is MNHEY and CDR2 is SVGEGT. J lost 7 bases, V lost 6 bases, and 4 bases had no gene match. The CDR3 is 14 residues long. The covered CDR3 bases are TGTGCCAGCAGCCTAGCGGGAGGGCGGAATGAG. Its protein product is CASSLAGGRNE. The full CDR3 sequence reads CASSLAGGRNEQFF.

There are a few counts of this clone. The read is 3 residues too short to cover the CDR3 end, so that end is filled in from the germline J gene. V usage is TRBV7-8 and J usage is TRBJ2-5; 8 bases match TRBD1. This CDR3 spans 15 amino acids. V trimming: 4 bases; J trimming: 5 bases; junction bases outside the gene matches: 9. Looked up from germline, CDR1 is SGHVS and CDR2 is FQNEAQ. The CDR3 spells CASSYRTGSGETQYF. Partial CDR3 DNA: TGTGCCAGCAGCTACCGGACAGGGAGTGGTGAGACC.

This clone was counted many times. The CDR3 end falls 3 residues outside the read, so it is completed with the germline J gene. The rearrangement links TRBV5-1 to TRBJ2-1, with TRBD2 identical over 13 bases. CDR1 SGHRS and CDR2 YFSETQ come from the germline V gene. This CDR3 contains 18 residues. The trim removed 1 base at V and 4 bases at J, leaving 8 bases unmatched. CDR3 DNA (partial): TGCGCCAGCAGCTTGAACCCGGGACTAGCGGGGCTTTACAATGAG. Translating it yields CASSLNPGLAGLYNE. The complete CDR3 reads CASSLNPGLAGLYNEQFF.

This clone was observed at least ten times. Its ends do not fully match the called genes, so a read error is possible. The sequence runs out 3 residues before the end of the CDR3; the remainder is reconstructed from the germline J gene. The J gene is TRBJ2-7, the V gene TRBV30; D might be TRBD1 or TRBD2, each matching 5 bases. CDR3 length: 14 amino acids. Germline-derived CDR1 and CDR2 are GTSNPN and SVGIG (reference sequence). CDR3 protein: CVWSVASGWYEQYF. The DNA read from the CDR3 is TGTGTCTGGAGTGTAGCGTCAGGGTGGTACGAG.

This clone turned up a few times. A read error may produce the germline difference seen at one junction end. Sequencing ends 3 residues short of the CDR3 end; the germline J gene provides the rest. This chain connects TRBV7-9 to TRBJ1-2; D not resolved. CDR3 size: 11 residues. The V gene's germline CDR1 is SEHNR and CDR2 FQNEAQ (reference sequence). CDR3 loop: CSSSLAYGYTF. The CDR3 DNA, read in part, is TGTTCCAGCAGCTTGGCTTATGGC.

This clone has a count of ten or more. Partial CDR3 DNA: TGTGCCAGCAGTGGAGGACAGGGACAGACCTACGAG. This codes for CASSGGQGQTYE. The complete CDR3 sequence is CASSGGQGQTYEQYF. The gene calls are TRBV28 and TRBJ2-7; TRBD1 agrees at 8 bases. The read terminates 3 residues before the CDR3 end, so the remaining end is supplied by the germline J gene. The CDR3 loop spans 15 amino acids. With V trimmed by 5 bases and J by 2 bases, 8 bases remained unmatched. Germline CDR1 is MDHEN and CDR2 is SYDVKM. Full variable domain (rest looked up from reference TRBV28 and TRBJ2-7): DVKVTQSSRYLVKRTGEKVFLECVQDMDHENMFWYRQDPGLGLRLIYFSYDVKMKEKGDIPEGYSVSREKKERFSLILESASTNQTSMYLCASSGGQGQTYEQYFGPGTRLTVT.